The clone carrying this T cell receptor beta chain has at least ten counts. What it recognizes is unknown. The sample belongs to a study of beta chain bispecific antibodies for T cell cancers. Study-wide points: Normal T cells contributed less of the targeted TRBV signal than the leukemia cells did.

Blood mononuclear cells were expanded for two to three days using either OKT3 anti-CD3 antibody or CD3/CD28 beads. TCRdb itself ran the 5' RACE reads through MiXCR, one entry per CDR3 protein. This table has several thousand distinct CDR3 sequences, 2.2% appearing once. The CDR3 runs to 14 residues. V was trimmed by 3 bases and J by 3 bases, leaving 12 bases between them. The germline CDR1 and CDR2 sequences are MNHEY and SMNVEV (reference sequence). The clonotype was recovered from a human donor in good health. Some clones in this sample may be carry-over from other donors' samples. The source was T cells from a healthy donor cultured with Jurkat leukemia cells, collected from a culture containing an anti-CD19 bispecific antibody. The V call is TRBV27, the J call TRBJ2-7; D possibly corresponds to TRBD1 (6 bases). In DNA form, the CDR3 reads TGTGCCAGCAGTTTTTTAGGGACAAACTACGAGCAGTACTTC. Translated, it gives CASSFLGTNYEQYF.